The 16 T cell receptor beta chains below come from one sample, sequenced in a study of T cell responses to AZD1222 COVID-19 vaccine. Sequencing was performed with immunoSEQ multiplex PCR; in TCRdb, only in-frame clones are kept and a portion is missing. The sample comprises about 110,000 clones, 88% of which are singletons, and over 10% rests with the top ten. This material consisted of peripheral blood, taken on day 0 of MenACWY control vaccination. These receptors all come from an adult in good health.

This clone was counted between two and nine times. The V gene is TRBV19, the J gene TRBJ1-2, with D possibly matching TRBD1 (5 bases). CDR3 length equals 14 residues. Per the germline V gene, CDR1 is LNHDA and CDR2 is SQIVND (reference sequence). With 5 bases removed from V and 4 bases from J, the gap between germline ends came to 14 bases. The CDR3 reads CASSGSSRAYGYTF. The CDR3 nucleotides are TGTGCCAGTAGTGGGTCGAGCAGGGCCTATGGCTACACCTTC.

The chain links TRBV5-1 to TRBJ2-7; 7 positions agree with TRBD2. Germline V lookup: CDR1 SGHRS, CDR2 YFSETQ. Trimming took 5 bases from V and 3 from J; bases not matched to a gene: 5. This CDR3 region has 13 residues. The CDR3 DNA follows: TGCGCCAGCAGTTGGGAGCGGGGCTACGAGCAGTACTTC. Its translation is CASSWERGYEQYF.

The rearrangement uses TRBV28 and TRBJ1-6; D possibly corresponds to TRBD1 (5 bases). The CDR3 length is 15 residues. Between the trimmed V and J ends, which lost 8 bases and 7 bases, there was a span of 18 bases. Germline V CDR1 and CDR2: MDHEN, SYDVKM. The DNA of the CDR3 is TGTGCCAGCTGGGGTGGAGGGGCTTTGAATTCACCCCTCCACTTT. It is translated as CASWGGGALNSPLHF.

The genes are TRBV5-1 and TRBJ1-2; 10 nucleotides line up with TRBD1. Germline V gene data show CDR1 as SGHRS and CDR2 as YFSETQ. CDR3 size: 18 residues. Losses at the gene ends were 4 bases for V and 4 bases for J; bases not matched to a gene: 16. The CDR3 reads CASSRRWDRGDGGYGYTF. The CDR3, as DNA: TGCGCCAGCAGCCGGAGGTGGGACAGGGGAGACGGAGGCTATGGCTACACCTTC.

The chain combines TRBV2 with TRBJ2-7; 7 bases match TRBD1. CDR3 length: 15 residues. The germline V gene encodes CDR1 SNHLY and CDR2 FYNNEI. V lost 6 bases, J lost 6 bases, and 14 bases stayed unmatched. The CDR3 DNA reads as TGTGCCAGCAGCGCGTTGGGGACAGTGCAGGGCGAGCAGTACTTC. Its translation is CASSALGTVQGEQYF.

The chain employs TRBV28 and TRBJ2-7; D is unresolved. The CDR3 contains 16 residues. Trimming cost V 6 bases and J 5 bases, with 23 bases left between them. Looked up from germline, CDR1 is MDHEN and CDR2 is SYDVKM. Written as DNA, the CDR3 is TGTGCCAGCAGCCCCCGAGGATTGCATGGGTACCACGAGCAGTACTTC. This sequence encodes CASSPRGLHGYHEQYF.

The V gene is TRBV28, the J gene TRBJ1-5, with 7 bases identical to TRBD1. The CDR3 runs to 13 residues. The germline V gene encodes CDR1 MDHEN and CDR2 SYDVKM. Trimming cost V 6 bases and J 5 bases; bases outside gene matches: 4. This CDR3 reads CASSPTGYQPQHF. CDR3 sequence (DNA): TGTGCCAGCAGCCCGACAGGGTATCAGCCCCAGCATTTT.

The chain is built from TRBV28 and TRBJ1-5; 7 bases match TRBD1. The trim removed 1 base at V and 0 bases at J, leaving 6 bases unmatched. The germline V gene encodes CDR1 MDHEN and CDR2 SYDVKM. This CDR3 has 17 residues. CDR3 sequence: CASSLFRTGYSNQPQHF. Written as DNA, the CDR3 is TGTGCCAGCAGTTTATTCCGGACAGGCTATAGCAATCAGCCCCAGCATTTT.

The V call is TRBV11-1, the J call TRBJ1-1; no firm D call. The CDR3 is 11 amino acids. The V end was cut by 5 bases, the J end by 3 bases, with 4 bases between. Germline CDR1 is SGHAT and CDR2 is FQDESV (reference sequence). The CDR3 DNA reads as TGTGCCAGCAGCCGGCACACTGAAGCTTTCTTT. Residues: CASSRHTEAFF. Together with reference TRBV11-1 and TRBJ1-1, the CDR3 gives the full variable domain: EAEVAQSPRYKITEKSQAVAFWCDPISGHATLYWYRQILGQGPELLVQFQDESVVDDSQLPKDRFSAERLKGVDSTLKIQPAELGDSAMYLCASSRHTEAFFGQGTRLTVV.

The sample holds a few counts of this clone. The chain couples TRBV27 to TRBJ2-1; the match to TRBD1 covers 8 bases. V trimming: 10 bases; J trimming: 3 bases; junction bases outside the gene matches: 8. Germline loops: CDR1 MNHEY, CDR2 SMNVEV (reference sequence). CDR3 length equals 14 residues. The CDR3 DNA reads as TGTGCCACCAAGGGGACAGGAAACTACAATGAGCAGTTCTTC. It encodes CATKGTGNYNEQFF.

A word on this clone: Other DNA sequences of this sample code for an identical CDR3. The chain recombines TRBV4-1 with TRBJ1-5, with D possibly matching TRBD1 (5 bases). Trimming took 0 bases from V and 2 from J, leaving 11 bases between them. The CDR3 sequence is 16 residues long. Germline V gene lookup returns CDR1 MGHRA and CDR2 YSYEKL. Here the CDR3 reads CASSQDGGLGNQPQHF. DNA of the CDR3: TGCGCCAGCAGCCAAGATGGGGGGTTAGGCAATCAGCCCCAGCATTTT.

The V call is TRBV11-3, the J call TRBJ1-1; D call uncertain. Per germline, CDR1 SGHNT and CDR2 YENEEA. The CDR3 loop spans 12 amino acids. V lost 4 bases and J lost 7, with 10 bases in between. The CDR3 protein is CASSSGLGEAFF. The CDR3 nucleotides read TGTGCCAGCAGCTCAGGACTTGGTGAAGCTTTCTTT.

This clone turned up a few times. The V call is TRBV28, the J call TRBJ1-6, with 8 positions matching TRBD1. Trimming cost V 8 bases and J 5 bases; bases outside gene matches: 14. The CDR3 loop spans 17 amino acids. The germline V gene has CDR1 MDHEN and CDR2 SYDVKM. The CDR3 reads CASGPLPGTGDNSPLHF. DNA for the CDR3: TGTGCCAGCGGCCCTCTCCCCGGGACAGGAGATAATTCACCCCTCCACTTT.

This chain links TRBV7-9 with TRBJ2-6, with 10 bases identical to TRBD1. CDR1 SEHNR and CDR2 FQNEAQ come from the germline V gene (reference sequence). With V trimmed by 10 bases and J by 4 bases, 13 bases remained unmatched. This CDR3 region has 17 residues. The CDR3 nucleotides read TGTGCCACCTCCGGGACAGGGGTGGTTGACGGGGCCAACGTCCTGACTTTC. Its protein is CATSGTGVVDGANVLTF.

The chain links TRBV4-2 to TRBJ1-1; D gene unclear. The CDR3 totals 14 residues. Per the germline V gene, CDR1 is LGHNA and CDR2 is YNFKEQ. Trimming pared 1 base from V and 1 base from J, leaving 7 bases between. The CDR3, as DNA: TGTGCCAGCAGCCAAGTTGACGGGAACACTGAAGCTTTCTTT. This sequence encodes CASSQVDGNTEAFF.

This rearrangement joins TRBV4-1 to TRBJ1-1; D gene unclear. The V gene's germline CDR1 is MGHRA and CDR2 YSYEKL. Trimming stripped 4 bases from V and 3 bases from J, with 3 bases between. CDR3 length equals 11 residues. The CDR3 DNA sequence: TGCGCCAGCAGCCTGGACACTGAAGCTTTCTTT. Its translation is CASSLDTEAFF.